Included here is one T cell receptor (beta chain) sequence, with context. Then a second PCR, running about 6 to 12 cycles, was carried out with a sample-barcoded 5' primer and a J-beta primer mix. TCRdb used MiXCR to reprocess the 5' RACE reads, holding one entry per CDR3 protein. The sample consists of 800,000 or so distinct CDR3 sequences, about 46% of them appearing once. The data derive from a study of blood T cells in healthy people across ages. The CDR3 contains 11 residues. CDR1 is MNHEY, CDR2 SVGEGT, per germline. Trimming removed 1 base from V and 13 bases from J, with 10 bases in between. Each sample had at least 6.5 million PBMCs isolated.

Input material: blood. This TCR came from a man of 80 years or more in good health. The chain has TRBV6-2 or TRBV6-3 and TRBJ2-5; D gene unclear. CDR3 sequence (DNA): TGTGCCAGCAGTTACTATGGCGGCAGGTACTTC. Amino acid sequence: CASSYYGGRYF.